This is a list of T cell receptor beta chains from one sample in a study of cytomegalovirus exposure and HLA in healthy donors. Profiling relied on immunoSEQ multiplex PCR, and the TCRdb table lists in-frame clones only, not all of them. The profile shows some 200,000 clones, under 70% of them singletons. The sample consisted of PBMCs. The source is a middle-aged man in good health and CMV-seropositive. Both conserved end residues are part of each CDR3. The D gene is left open where the match is weak. Expanded clones get a size class; other rows say once, few or many, or leave the size out.

clone size	V gene	D gene	J gene	CDR3 protein	CDR3 DNA
NA	TRBV5-1	NA	TRBJ1-2	CASSLSQRKIGYTF	TGCGCCAGCAGCTTGAGCCAGAGGAAGATTGGCTACACCTTC
NA	TRBV10-3	NA	TRBJ1-4	CAISDSSATNEKLFF	TGTGCCATCAGTGATTCGTCCGCAACTAATGAAAAACTGTTTTTT
NA	TRBV9	NA	TRBJ1-1	CASSVGRDTNTEAFF	TGTGCCAGCAGCGTAGGTCGGGACACGAACACTGAAGCTTTCTTT
NA	TRBV10-1	NA	TRBJ1-5	CASSERPLGGYQPQHF	TGCGCCAGCAGTGAGCGGCCCCTGGGGGGATATCAGCCCCAGCATTTT
NA	TRBV7-3	NA	TRBJ1-5	CASSFKQGFHQPQHF	TGTGCCAGCAGCTTTAAACAGGGATTCCATCAGCCCCAGCATTTT
few	TRBV7-6	TRBD2	TRBJ2-3	CASSLKRSGGGTQYF	TGTGCCAGCAGCTTAAAAAGGTCGGGAGGGGGAACGCAGTATTTT
once	TRBV19	NA	TRBJ2-1	CASSIAPRRMIEQFF	TGTGCCAGTAGTATCGCCCCTAGGAGGATGATTGAGCAGTTCTTC
NA	TRBV6-5	TRBD1	TRBJ1-2	CASSRTGVRFYGYTF	TGTGCCAGCAGTCGTACAGGGGTCCGCTTCTATGGCTACACCTTC
NA	TRBV7-2	TRBD2	TRBJ2-7	CASGLAGGPSYEQYF	TGTGCCAGCGGACTAGCGGGGGGACCCTCCTACGAGCAGTACTTC
NA	TRBV6-5	NA	TRBJ1-2	CASSYFQGNYGYTF	TGTGCCAGCAGTTACTTCCAGGGTAACTATGGCTACACCTTC
NA	TRBV6-1	NA	TRBJ1-6	CASSDGTSYNSPLHF	TGTGCCAGCAGTGACGGGACATCATATAATTCACCCCTCCACTTT
NA	TRBV7-9	NA	TRBJ2-3	CASSFPTTDTQYF	TGTGCCAGCAGCTTCCCTACCACAGATACGCAGTATTTT
NA	TRBV7-2	NA	TRBJ1-6	CASSLEARVSPLHF	TGTGCCAGCAGCTTAGAAGCTCGGGTTTCACCCCTCCACTTT
NA	TRBV15	TRBD1	TRBJ2-7	CATRRTGDYEQYF	TGTGCCACCAGACGTACAGGGGACTACGAGCAGTACTTC
NA	TRBV19	TRBD2	TRBJ2-3	CASSKIRAGGRTDTQYF	TGTGCCAGTAGTAAGATCCGTGCGGGGGGACGCACAGATACGCAGTATTTT
NA	TRBV5-5	NA	TRBJ1-4	CASSLALLNEKLFF	TGTGCCAGCAGCTTAGCCCTTCTCAATGAAAAACTGTTTTTT
NA	TRBV5-1	TRBD1	TRBJ2-7	CASSLGGTGNSYEQYF	TGCGCCAGCAGCTTGGGCGGGACAGGGAATAGCTACGAGCAGTACTTC
NA	TRBV11-3	NA	TRBJ2-3	CASSSGTGTQYF	TGTGCCAGCAGCTCAGGCACCGGTACGCAGTATTTT
NA	TRBV13	TRBD2	TRBJ2-3	CASSLGLGLTDTQYF	TGTGCCAGCAGCCTCGGACTAGGGCTCACAGATACGCAGTATTTT
NA	TRBV19	NA	TRBJ1-1	CASRTLLRGPEAFF	TGTGCCAGTAGGACCCTACTCAGGGGACCTGAAGCTTTCTTT
NA	TRBV2	TRBD1	TRBJ1-2	CASSPTGTGYGYTF	TGTGCCAGCAGTCCCACCGGGACAGGGTATGGCTACACCTTC
once	TRBV4-3	TRBD1	TRBJ1-5	CASSLRRGPGNQPQHF	TGCGCCAGCAGCCTACGCAGGGGGCCCGGCAATCAGCCCCAGCATTTT